These 17 T cell receptor beta chains share one sample of origin, sequenced in a study of T cells in localized non-small cell lung cancer. This table comes from immunoSEQ multiplex PCR, and its TCRdb copy is limited to in-frame clones, with some not included. The sample shows about 31,000 clones, 89% of them seen only once. The sample in question was peripheral blood, obtained before any cancer treatment. All receptors derive from a woman aged 35 to 70 with stage I lung adenocarcinoma.

This sequence joins TRBV6-1 and TRBJ2-5, with a tentative D call TRBD1 (6 bases). This CDR3 has 14 amino acids. V lost 2 bases and J lost 6, with 13 bases in between. In germline, CDR1 is MNHNS, CDR2 SASEGT. The CDR3 DNA reads as TGTGCCAGCAGTGAAATGGGGGCTGTCCAGACCCAGTACTTC. This encodes CASSEMGAVQTQYF.

This chain joins TRBV5-1 and TRBJ2-5; tentatively, D is TRBD1 (5 bases). The CDR3 extends over 12 amino acids. V lost 9 bases to trimming and J lost 7 bases, with 16 bases between them. Looked up from germline, CDR1 is SGHRS and CDR2 is YFSETQ. The chain's CDR3 is CATNEPQGTQYF. DNA for the CDR3: TGCGCCACCAATGAACCCCAGGGGACCCAGTACTTC. Filled out from reference TRBV5-1 and TRBJ2-5, the complete variable domain reads KAGVTQTPRYLIKTRGQQVTLSCSPISGHRSVSWYQQTPGQGLQFLFEYFSETQRNKGNFPGRFSGRQFSNSRSEMNVSTLELGDSALYLCATNEPQGTQYFGPGTRLLVL.

J is TRBJ2-2 and V is TRBV2; TRBD1 matches at 8 bases. The V and J ends lost 7 bases and 6 bases, in that order; junction bases with no gene match: 7. The CDR3 has 14 amino acids. Germline V gene sequence: CDR1 SNHLY, CDR2 FYNNEI. CDR3 protein: CASIGQGWAGELFF. CDR3 nucleotides: TGTGCCAGCATAGGACAGGGATGGGCCGGGGAGCTGTTTTTT.

This clone has a single count. The chain couples TRBV12-2 to TRBJ2-7; TRBD1, the table's D call, lacks a check against the DNA. TRBV12-2 is marked as a pseudogene. The CDR3 loop spans 15 amino acids. The CDR3 region has the DNA TGTGCAAGTCGCTTGTTTACAGGGGGGATCTACGAGCAGTACTTC. Its protein product is CASRLFTGGIYEQYF.

The V and J genes are TRBV27 and TRBJ1-5, with D uncertain. The CDR3 extends over 12 amino acids. V was clipped by 5 bases and J by 3 bases, with 5 bases between them. The germline V gene encodes CDR1 MNHEY and CDR2 SMNVEV (reference sequence). The CDR3 loop reads CASSTANQPQHF. CDR3 nucleotide sequence: TGTGCCAGCAGTACAGCCAATCAGCCCCAGCATTTT.

This sequence joins TRBV27 and TRBJ2-7, with TRBD1 identical over 7 bases. V lost 4 bases, J lost 2 bases, and 8 bases stayed unmatched. The CDR3 has 15 residues. CDR1 is MNHEY and CDR2 is SMNVEV in the germline V gene (reference sequence). CDR3 region: CASSSLTGEAYEQYF. The DNA of the CDR3 is TGTGCCAGCAGTTCACTTACAGGGGAAGCCTACGAGCAGTACTTC.

This chain joins TRBV28 and TRBJ2-3; TRBD2 matches at 10 bases. Germline V lookup: CDR1 MDHEN, CDR2 SYDVKM. The ends lost 8 bases at V and 6 bases at J; junction bases unmatched: 20. The CDR3 contains 18 residues. The CDR3 region is CASRLRRGLAGVLDTQYF. CDR3 sequence (DNA): TGTGCCAGCCGCCTTCGCCGAGGGCTAGCGGGAGTTTTGGATACGCAGTATTTT. Complete variable domain (other parts from reference TRBV28 and TRBJ2-3): DVKVTQSSRYLVKRTGEKVFLECVQDMDHENMFWYRQDPGLGLRLIYFSYDVKMKEKGDIPEGYSVSREKKERFSLILESASTNQTSMYLCASRLRRGLAGVLDTQYFGPGTRLTVL.

The chain joins TRBV29-1 to TRBJ2-3; no clear D gene. This CDR3 has 12 residues. The V end was cut by 4 bases, the J end by 4 bases, with 9 bases between. The germline V gene encodes CDR1 SQVTM and CDR2 ANQGSEA. CDR3 DNA: TGCAGCGTTGCCGGAACCCCAGATACGCAGTATTTT. This translates into CSVAGTPDTQYF.

A single count supports this clone. Compared with germline, one end of the junction differs, possibly owing to a read error. The gene calls are TRBV7-7 and TRBJ2-5; D is tentatively TRBD1 or TRBD2 (5 bases each). This CDR3 spans 13 amino acids. CDR1 is SSHAT and CDR2 is FNYEAQ in the germline V gene (reference sequence). DNA for the CDR3: TGTGCTAGCAGCCCCGGGACGGGAGAGACCCAGTACTTC. As protein: CASSPGTGETQYF.

The chain recombines TRBV12-5 with TRBJ2-1, with 12 bases that match TRBD2. Germline CDR1 and CDR2: LGHNT and FRNRAP. CDR3 length: 16 amino acids. Trimming removed 5 bases from V and 5 bases from J; junction bases left unmatched: 7. CDR3 sequence (DNA): TGTGCTAGTGGTCTTGCTACTAGCGGGAGGAACAATGAGCAGTTCTTC. Its protein product is CASGLATSGRNNEQFF. The full variable domain, rest sourced from reference TRBV12-5 and TRBJ2-1, is DARVTQTPRHKVTEMGQEVTMRCQPILGHNTVFWYRQTMMQGLELLAYFRNRAPLDDSGMPKDRFSAEMPDATLATLKIQPSEPRDSAVYFCASGLATSGRNNEQFFGPGTRLTVL.

The CDR3 protein is CASSFGSQTRGEQFF. The CDR3 bases are TGCGCCAGCAGCTTTGGAAGCCAGACGAGGGGTGAGCAGTTCTTC. The chain recombines TRBV5-1 with TRBJ2-1; either TRBD1 or TRBD2 may fit D (5 bases each). Germline V gene data show CDR1 as SGHRS and CDR2 as YFSETQ. There are 15 residues in the CDR3. V was cut by 2 bases and J by 9 bases, with 18 bases left in between.

The V and J genes are TRBV6-6 and TRBJ2-6; D gene ambiguous. The CDR3 spans 16 residues. V lost 5 bases, J lost 0 bases, and 11 bases lay in between. Germline CDR1 and CDR2: MNHNY and SVGAGI (reference sequence). Here the CDR3 DNA reads TGTGCCAGCAGTCACCATAGGAACTCTGGGGCCAACGTCCTGACTTTC. Translation gives CASSHHRNSGANVLTF.

DNA of the CDR3: TGTGCCAGCCGGGGGGAGGGGAATGAGCAGTTCTTC. Amino acids: CASRGEGNEQFF. The rearrangement links TRBV5-8 to TRBJ2-1, with 7 bases identical to TRBD2. CDR3 length: 12 amino acids. Germline V gene data show CDR1 as SGHTS and CDR2 as YDEGEE. V shed 7 bases, J shed 7 bases, and the junction held 5 bases outside the gene matches. The full variable domain, completed using reference TRBV5-8 and TRBJ2-1, is EAGVTQSPTHLIKTRGQQATLRCSPISGHTSVYWYQQALGLGLQFLLWYDEGEERNRGNFPPRFSGRQFPNYSSELNVNALELEDSALYLCASRGEGNEQFFGPGTRLTVL.

Here the CDR3 reads CASSLFEGSSHEKLFF. Here the CDR3 DNA reads TGTGCCAGCAGCTTATTTGAGGGCAGTTCTCATGAAAAACTGTTTTTT. The chain recombines TRBV13 with TRBJ1-4; D remains ambiguous. The CDR3 is 16 residues long. The V gene lost 2 bases and the J gene lost 6 bases, with 16 bases spanning the gap. CDR1 is PRHDT and CDR2 is FYEKMQ in the germline V gene (reference sequence).

V and J are TRBV6-5 and TRBJ1-2; D possibly corresponds to TRBD1 (6 bases). The germline gives CDR1 MNHEY, CDR2 SVGAGI. This CDR3 comprises 12 residues. With 6 bases removed from V and 4 bases from J, the gap between germline ends came to 9 bases. The CDR3 is CASRGASYGYTF. As DNA, the CDR3 is TGTGCCAGCAGGGGGGCTTCCTATGGCTACACCTTC.

This rearrangement joins TRBV7-9 to TRBJ1-1; 8 nucleotides agree with TRBD1. Germline trimming cut 7 bases from V and 4 bases from J; bases unmatched to any gene: 14. The CDR3 is made up of 16 amino acids. Per the germline V gene, CDR1 is SEHNR and CDR2 is FQNEAQ (reference sequence). CDR3: CASTISRGLLSTEAFF. The CDR3, as DNA: TGTGCCAGCACTATATCCAGGGGGCTTTTGAGCACTGAAGCTTTCTTT.

The rearrangement uses TRBV7-3 and TRBJ2-5; 7 bases align to TRBD1. Per germline, CDR1 SGHTA and CDR2 FQGTGA. The CDR3 is 13 residues long. Trimming at V came to 2 bases and at J to 4 bases, leaving 1 base not matched to a gene. The CDR3 DNA reads as TGTGCCAGCAGCTTAGCAGGGGGAGAGACCCAGTACTTC. As protein: CASSLAGGETQYF.